These T cell receptor beta chains were read from a single sample in a study of cytomegalovirus exposure and HLA in healthy donors. Profiled with immunoSEQ multiplex PCR; TCRdb holds only in-frame clones, not every one. Here the sample spans around 150,000 clones, around 75% being singletons. Sequenced: PBMCs. The receptor source for this set is a human donor in good health. CDR3s include the opening cysteine and the closing phenylalanine or tryptophan. Each record gives: D gene, clone size, V gene, J gene, CDR3 DNA, CDR3 protein. A D gene is named only where the DNA matches it firmly. The size field is filled for only some rows; it gives once, few, many or a size class.

D: .
size: .
V: TRBV28
J: TRBJ1-5
DNA: TGTGCCAGCAGTTTCAGGGGTTACGGTCAGCCCCAGCATTTT
CDR3: CASSFRGYGQPQHF

D: .
size: .
V: TRBV20-1
J: TRBJ2-7
DNA: TGCAGTGCTAGAGTGAGAGGGGAGGAGTACTTC
CDR3: CSARVRGEEYF

D: TRBD1
size: .
V: TRBV28
J: TRBJ1-5
DNA: TGTGCCAGCAGTTTAGGGGGACAGGGGGTTCGGCGGCCCCAGCATTTT
CDR3: CASSLGGQGVRRPQHF

D: .
size: .
V: TRBV30
J: TRBJ2-7
DNA: TGTGCCTGGAGTGTTGGACTCCCTCAGGAAAAGCAGTACTTC
CDR3: CAWSVGLPQEKQYF

D: TRBD1
size: few
V: TRBV2
J: TRBJ1-1
DNA: TGTGCCAGCAGGATACAGGGGGCTAATGAAGCTTTCTTT
CDR3: CASRIQGANEAFF

D: .
size: .
V: TRBV5-4
J: TRBJ2-3
DNA: TGTGCCAGCAGCCGACCGGGGGATACGCAGTATTTT
CDR3: CASSRPGDTQYF

D: .
size: .
V: TRBV4-1
J: TRBJ2-7
DNA: TGCGCCAGCAGCCAAGTCCGACAGAAAGTCTACGAGCAGTACTTC
CDR3: CASSQVRQKVYEQYF

D: .
size: .
V: TRBV4-1
J: TRBJ2-3
DNA: TGCGCCAGCAGCCACTGGAGGGAGGATACGCAGTATTTT
CDR3: CASSHWREDTQYF

D: .
size: .
V: TRBV19
J: TRBJ2-2
DNA: TGTGCCAGTAGTATCCTTGGAGGCAAGAACACCGGGGAGCTGTTTTTT
CDR3: CASSILGGKNTGELFF

D: .
size: .
V: TRBV6-5
J: TRBJ1-2
DNA: TGTGCCAGCAGTTACTCGGACAAGCAGGGCTACACCTTC
CDR3: CASSYSDKQGYTF

D: .
size: .
V: TRBV27
J: TRBJ2-6
DNA: TGTGCCAGCAGCAGATCAAGGGGTGCTGGGGCCAACGTCCTGACTTTC
CDR3: CASSRSRGAGANVLTF

D: .
size: once
V: TRBV18
J: TRBJ2-3
DNA: TGTGCCAGCTCCCCTACTAGCATTAGCACAGATACGCAGTATTTT
CDR3: CASSPTSISTDTQYF

D: .
size: .
V: TRBV6-1
J: TRBJ1-1
DNA: TGTGCCAGCAGTAGACAGGCGAACACTGAAGCTTTCTTT
CDR3: CASSRQANTEAFF

D: .
size: .
V: TRBV29-1
J: TRBJ1-2
DNA: TGCAGCGTTGAGACCTCTTCGGGATATGGCTACACCTTC
CDR3: CSVETSSGYGYTF

D: .
size: .
V: TRBV9
J: TRBJ2-3
DNA: TGTGCCAGCAGCCCTCAAGGAGAAGATACGCAGTATTTT
CDR3: CASSPQGEDTQYF

D: .
size: once
V: TRBV5-4
J: TRBJ2-5
DNA: TGTGCCAGCAGCACACAAGAGACCCAGTACTTC
CDR3: CASSTQETQYF

D: TRBD2
size: .
V: TRBV15
J: TRBJ2-5
DNA: TGTGCCACCAGCAGTTGGACTAGCGGGGGGGTAGGAGTGACCCAGTACTTC
CDR3: CATSSWTSGGVGVTQYF

D: TRBD1
size: .
V: TRBV7-9
J: TRBJ1-2
DNA: TGTGCCAGCAGCTTAGAGTGGGACAGGGGATTTCTGAACTATGGCTACACCTTC
CDR3: CASSLEWDRGFLNYGYTF

D: TRBD1
size: once
V: TRBV7-2
J: TRBJ2-7
DNA: TGTGCCAGCAGCTATATTGGGACAGCCTACGAGCAGTACTTC
CDR3: CASSYIGTAYEQYF

D: TRBD1
size: .
V: TRBV25-1
J: TRBJ2-5
DNA: TGTGCCAGCAGTGCCGGACAGGGGAAATCGGAGACCCAGTACTTC
CDR3: CASSAGQGKSETQYF

D: .
size: .
V: TRBV4-3
J: TRBJ1-1
DNA: TGCGCCAGCAGCCAAGCGACGGTCAGGCCGAACACTGAAGCTTTCTTT
CDR3: CASSQATVRPNTEAFF

D: .
size: .
V: TRBV7-9
J: TRBJ2-5
DNA: TGTGCCAGCAGCACCATTCACGGCGGAGAGACCCAGTACTTC
CDR3: CASSTIHGGETQYF

D: TRBD2
size: .
V: TRBV9
J: TRBJ2-3
DNA: TGTGCCAGCAGCGTCGAGGAGCGGGGACCCTCCACAGATACGCAGTATTTT
CDR3: CASSVEERGPSTDTQYF

D: .
size: .
V: TRBV6-1
J: TRBJ2-7
DNA: TGTGCCAGCAGTGAAGCGGTGTTACGACAGGCTAACTACGAGCAGTACTTC
CDR3: CASSEAVLRQANYEQYF

D: TRBD1
size: few
V: TRBV10-3
J: TRBJ2-7
DNA: TGTGCCATCGGACAGGGGATAGCCTACGAGCAGTACTTC
CDR3: CAIGQGIAYEQYF

D: TRBD1
size: .
V: TRBV29-1
J: TRBJ1-2
DNA: TGCAGCGTTGAAAGGACAGGGGAATATGGCTACACCTTC
CDR3: CSVERTGEYGYTF

D: .
size: .
V: TRBV30
J: TRBJ2-5
DNA: TGTGCCTGGAGGGGCGGGACTCGGGGGATGGAGACCCAGTACTTC
CDR3: CAWRGGTRGMETQYF

D: .
size: .
V: TRBV4-1
J: TRBJ1-3
DNA: TGCGCCGGCAGCCAAGACAGGTTCTCTGGAAACACCATATATTTT
CDR3: CAGSQDRFSGNTIYF

D: TRBD1
size: .
V: TRBV11-2
J: TRBJ2-7
DNA: TGTGCCAGCAGTCGAACCCGGGACAGCTACGAGCAGTACTTC
CDR3: CASSRTRDSYEQYF

D: TRBD1
size: once
V: TRBV5-1
J: TRBJ2-5
DNA: TGCGCCAGCAGCTCCAGGACAGGTGGGGAGACCCAGTACTTC
CDR3: CASSSRTGGETQYF

D: TRBD1
size: .
V: TRBV19
J: TRBJ2-7
DNA: TGTGCCAGTAGTCAGGGGGCGCAGGAGCAGTACTTC
CDR3: CASSQGAQEQYF

D: TRBD2
size: .
V: TRBV5-1
J: TRBJ2-5
DNA: TGCGCCAGCAGCTCCGGGACGGGAGGAGAGACCCAGTACTTC
CDR3: CASSSGTGGETQYF

D: .
size: .
V: TRBV18
J: TRBJ1-1
DNA: TGTGCCAGCTCACGACAGATAAACACTGAAGCTTTCTTT
CDR3: CASSRQINTEAFF

D: TRBD1
size: .
V: TRBV15
J: TRBJ1-5
DNA: TGTGCCACCAGCAGAGGGACAGGGGGGCGTCAGCCCCAGCATTTT
CDR3: CATSRGTGGRQPQHF

D: TRBD1
size: .
V: TRBV19
J: TRBJ1-5
DNA: TGTGCCAGTGGACAGGACCGGGATCAGCCCCAGCATTTT
CDR3: CASGQDRDQPQHF

D: .
size: few
V: TRBV27
J: TRBJ2-1
DNA: TGTGCCAGCAGCTATTACAATGAGCAGTTCTTC
CDR3: CASSYYNEQFF